Here is one T cell receptor beta chain with its context. Its matching antigen is unknown. The source of the sample is a study of T cell responses to AZD1222 COVID-19 vaccine. Trimming removed 5 bases from V and 7 bases from J, with 11 bases in between. The CDR3 is 13 amino acids. Per germline, CDR1 MNHEY and CDR2 SVGAGI. Whole-study results and caveats: Without day 14 samples, only post-peak T cell repertoires were studied.

Using immunoSEQ multiplex PCR, the repertoire was profiled, and TCRdb retains in-frame clones only, with some absent. Among some 86,000 clones listed, 80% were seen once. The sequence was obtained from an adult in good health. The sequenced sample was peripheral blood, obtained on day 0 of AZD1222 vaccination. The chain carries TRBV6-5 and TRBJ1-4; D perhaps matches TRBD1 (5 bases). CDR3 sequence reads: CASSPGLGEKLFF. DNA for the CDR3: TGTGCCAGCAGTCCGGGGCTGGGTGAAAAACTGTTTTTT.